This TCR beta chain is from a study of PD-1 blockade in classical Hodgkin lymphoma. Sequencing used immunoSEQ multiplex PCR; TCRdb keeps in-frame clones, though not all of them. Of 9,500 to 10,000 clones listed, approximately 69% are singletons. Time point described: cycle 4 day 1 (C4D1), after more than five weeks of nivolumab. Every single patient, without exception, relapsed after autologous stem cell transplantation, and brentuximab vedotin exposure varied. Magnetic negative selection of thawed PBMCs yielded the CD8+ T cells. This clone was observed a handful of times. The germline V gene has CDR1 SGHTA and CDR2 FQGNSA. The V end lost 5 bases, the J end lost 1 base, and 9 bases lay between the germline ends. There are 13 residues in the CDR3.

The chain recombines TRBV7-2 with TRBJ2-7; TRBD1 is a possible D gene (5 bases). The sequencing here drew on CD8+ T cells from blood, taken before the fourth cycle of nivolumab. This receptor was identified in a human donor with classical Hodgkin lymphoma. The CDR3 nucleotides read TGTGCCAGCAGCCACCGACAGTCCTACGAGCAGTACTTC. Translating gives CASSHRQSYEQYF.